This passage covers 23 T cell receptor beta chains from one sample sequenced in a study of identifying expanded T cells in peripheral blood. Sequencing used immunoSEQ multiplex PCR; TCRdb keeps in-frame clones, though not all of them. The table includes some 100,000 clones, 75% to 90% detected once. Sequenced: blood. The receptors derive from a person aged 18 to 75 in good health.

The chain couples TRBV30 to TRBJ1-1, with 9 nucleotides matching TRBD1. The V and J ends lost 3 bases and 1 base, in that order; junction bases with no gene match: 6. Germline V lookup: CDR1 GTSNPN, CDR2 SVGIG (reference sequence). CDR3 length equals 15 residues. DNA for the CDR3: TGTGCCTGGAGACTCGGGGGACAGGGGAACACTGAAGCTTTCTTT. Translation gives CAWRLGGQGNTEAFF.

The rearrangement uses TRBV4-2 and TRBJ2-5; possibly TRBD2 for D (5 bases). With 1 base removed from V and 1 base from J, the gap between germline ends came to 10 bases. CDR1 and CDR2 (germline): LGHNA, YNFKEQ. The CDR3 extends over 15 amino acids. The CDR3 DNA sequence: TGTGCCAGCAGCCAAGTCGGGGTAGCCCAAGAGACCCAGTACTTC. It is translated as CASSQVGVAQETQYF.

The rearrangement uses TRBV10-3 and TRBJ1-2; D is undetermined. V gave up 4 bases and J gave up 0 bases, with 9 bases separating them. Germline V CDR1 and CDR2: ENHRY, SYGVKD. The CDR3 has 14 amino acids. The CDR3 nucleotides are TGTGCCATCAGTGTAGGCGGTTCTAACTATGGCTACACCTTC. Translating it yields CAISVGGSNYGYTF.

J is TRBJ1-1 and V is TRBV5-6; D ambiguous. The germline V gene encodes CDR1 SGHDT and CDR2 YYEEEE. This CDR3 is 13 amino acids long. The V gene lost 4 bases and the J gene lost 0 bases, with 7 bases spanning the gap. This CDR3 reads CASSRTLNTEAFF. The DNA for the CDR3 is TGTGCCAGCAGCAGGACCCTGAACACTGAAGCTTTCTTT.

The CDR3 region has the DNA TGTGCCAGCAGAACGATGGGGACAGTAGGCCACAATGAGCAGTTCTTC. The encoded protein is CASRTMGTVGHNEQFF. The chain is built from TRBV7-8 and TRBJ2-1, with TRBD1 matching 7 bases. Germline CDR1 and CDR2: SGHVS and FQNEAQ. The CDR3 is 16 residues long. The trim removed 6 bases at V and 5 bases at J, leaving 13 bases unmatched.

The CDR3 bases are TGTGCCTGGGGGGCCGGGACAGGGCCCCCAGATACGCAGTATTTT. It yields the protein CAWGAGTGPPDTQYF. The rearrangement uses TRBV30 and TRBJ2-3; 9 bases fit TRBD1. Trimming removed 5 bases from V and 4 bases from J; junction bases left unmatched: 10. The CDR3 runs 15 residues. Germline V gene lookup returns CDR1 GTSNPN and CDR2 SVGIG (reference sequence).

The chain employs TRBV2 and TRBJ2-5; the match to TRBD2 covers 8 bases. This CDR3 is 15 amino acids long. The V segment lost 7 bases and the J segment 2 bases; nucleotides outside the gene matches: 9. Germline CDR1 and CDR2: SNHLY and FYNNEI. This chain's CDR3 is CASKESAGGQETQYF. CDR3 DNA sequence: TGTGCCAGCAAGGAGTCGGCGGGGGGACAAGAGACCCAGTACTTC.

CDR3 nucleotide sequence: TGTGCCAGCCGAGCGGGAGTTGGAGATACGCAGTATTTT. Encoded protein: CASRAGVGDTQYF. The chain employs TRBV19 and TRBJ2-3; the match to TRBD2 covers 8 bases. CDR1 is LNHDA and CDR2 is SQIVND in the germline V gene (reference sequence). Losses at the gene ends were 9 bases for V and 5 bases for J; bases not matched to a gene: 7. This CDR3 spans 13 amino acids. The variable domain in full, with the rest retrieved from reference TRBV19 and TRBJ2-3, is DGGITQSPKYLFRKEGQNVTLSCEQNLNHDAMYWYRQDPGQGLRLIYYSQIVNDFQKGDIAEGYSVSREKKESFPLTVTSAQKNPTAFYLCASRAGVGDTQYFGPGTRLTVL.

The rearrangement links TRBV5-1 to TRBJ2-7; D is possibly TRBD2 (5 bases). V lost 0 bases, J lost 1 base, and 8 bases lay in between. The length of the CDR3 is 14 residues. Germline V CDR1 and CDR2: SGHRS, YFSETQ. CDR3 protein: CASSLASSSYEQYF. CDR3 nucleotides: TGCGCCAGCAGCTTGGCTAGCTCTTCCTACGAGCAGTACTTC.

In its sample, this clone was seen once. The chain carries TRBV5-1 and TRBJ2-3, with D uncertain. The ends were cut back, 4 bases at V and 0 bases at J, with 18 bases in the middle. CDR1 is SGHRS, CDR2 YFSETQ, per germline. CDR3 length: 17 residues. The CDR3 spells CASSPGRNSPSTDTQYF. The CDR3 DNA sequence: TGCGCCAGCAGCCCCGGAAGAAACAGCCCTAGCACAGATACGCAGTATTTT.

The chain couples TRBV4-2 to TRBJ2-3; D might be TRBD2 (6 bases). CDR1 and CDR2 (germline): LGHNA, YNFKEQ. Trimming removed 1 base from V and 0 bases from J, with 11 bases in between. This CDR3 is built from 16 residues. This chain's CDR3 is CASSQVSGSSTDTQYF. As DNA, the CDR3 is TGTGCCAGCAGCCAAGTTAGCGGTTCTAGCACAGATACGCAGTATTTT.

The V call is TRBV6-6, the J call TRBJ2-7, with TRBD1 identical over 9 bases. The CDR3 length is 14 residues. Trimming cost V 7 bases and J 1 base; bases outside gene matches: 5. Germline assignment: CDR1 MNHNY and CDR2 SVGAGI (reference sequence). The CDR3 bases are TGTGCCAGCAATCAGGGACAGGGATCCTACGAGCAGTACTTC. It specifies CASNQGQGSYEQYF.

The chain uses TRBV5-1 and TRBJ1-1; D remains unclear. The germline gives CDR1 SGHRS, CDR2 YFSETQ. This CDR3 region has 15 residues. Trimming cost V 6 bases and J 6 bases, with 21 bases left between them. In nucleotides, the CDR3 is TGCGCCAGCAAAAAACCGACACCGGTGGGGTCTGAAGCTTTCTTT. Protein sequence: CASKKPTPVGSEAFF.

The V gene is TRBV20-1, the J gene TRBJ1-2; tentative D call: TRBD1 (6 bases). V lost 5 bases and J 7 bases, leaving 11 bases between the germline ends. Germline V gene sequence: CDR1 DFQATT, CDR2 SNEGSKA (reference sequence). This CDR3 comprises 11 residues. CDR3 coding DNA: TGCAGTGCTCTTACAGGGACTGGCTACACCTTC. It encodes CSALTGTGYTF.

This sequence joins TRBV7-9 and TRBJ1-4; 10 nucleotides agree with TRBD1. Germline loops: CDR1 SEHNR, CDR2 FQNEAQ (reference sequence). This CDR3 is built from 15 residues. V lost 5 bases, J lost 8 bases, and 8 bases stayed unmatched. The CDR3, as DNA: TGTGCCAGCAGCCCGTGGGACAGGGGTGGAGAAAAACTGTTTTTT. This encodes CASSPWDRGGEKLFF. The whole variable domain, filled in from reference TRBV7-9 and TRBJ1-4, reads DTGVSQNPRHKITKRGQNVTFRCDPISEHNRLYWYRQTLGQGPEFLTYFQNEAQLEKSRLLSDRFSAERPKGSFSTLEIQRTEQGDSAMYLCASSPWDRGGEKLFFGSGTQLSVL.

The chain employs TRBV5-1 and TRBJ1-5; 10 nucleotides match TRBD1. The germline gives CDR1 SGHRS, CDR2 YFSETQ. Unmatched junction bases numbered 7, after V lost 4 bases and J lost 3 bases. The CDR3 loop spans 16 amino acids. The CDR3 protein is CASSPGTGAHNQPQHF. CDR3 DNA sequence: TGCGCCAGCAGCCCGGGGACAGGGGCCCACAATCAGCCCCAGCATTTT.

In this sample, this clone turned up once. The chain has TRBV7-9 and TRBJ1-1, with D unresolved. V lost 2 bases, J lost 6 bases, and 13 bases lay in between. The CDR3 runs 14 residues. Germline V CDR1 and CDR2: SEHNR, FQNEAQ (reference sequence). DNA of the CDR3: TGTGCCAGCAGCTTACAGTATACGGGGTCTGAAGCTTTCTTT. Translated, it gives CASSLQYTGSEAFF.

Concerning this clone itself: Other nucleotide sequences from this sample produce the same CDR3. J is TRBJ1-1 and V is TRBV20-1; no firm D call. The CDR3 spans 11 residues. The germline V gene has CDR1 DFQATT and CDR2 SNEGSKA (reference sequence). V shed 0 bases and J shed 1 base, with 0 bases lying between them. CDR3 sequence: CSARENTEAFF. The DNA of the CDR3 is TGCAGTGCTAGAGAGAACACTGAAGCTTTCTTT.

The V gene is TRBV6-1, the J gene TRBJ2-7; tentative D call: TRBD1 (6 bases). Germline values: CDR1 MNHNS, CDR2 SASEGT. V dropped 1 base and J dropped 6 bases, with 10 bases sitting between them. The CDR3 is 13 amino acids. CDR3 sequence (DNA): TGTGCCAGCAGTGAAGTTCGGGACACCGAGCAGTACTTC. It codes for CASSEVRDTEQYF.

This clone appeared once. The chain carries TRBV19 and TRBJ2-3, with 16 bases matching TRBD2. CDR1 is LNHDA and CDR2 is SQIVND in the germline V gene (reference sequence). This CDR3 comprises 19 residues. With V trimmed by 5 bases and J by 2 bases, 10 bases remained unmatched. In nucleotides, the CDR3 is TGTGCCAGTAGTCCGGGACTAGCGGGGGGGCATTTTCCCACAGATACGCAGTATTTT. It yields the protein CASSPGLAGGHFPTDTQYF.

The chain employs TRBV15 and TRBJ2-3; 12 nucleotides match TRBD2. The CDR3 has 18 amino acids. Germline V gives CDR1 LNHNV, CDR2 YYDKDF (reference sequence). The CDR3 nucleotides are TGTGCAACCCCCTGGCCTCGGACTAGCGGGACACCCACAGATACGCAGTATTTT. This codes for CATPWPRTSGTPTDTQYF.

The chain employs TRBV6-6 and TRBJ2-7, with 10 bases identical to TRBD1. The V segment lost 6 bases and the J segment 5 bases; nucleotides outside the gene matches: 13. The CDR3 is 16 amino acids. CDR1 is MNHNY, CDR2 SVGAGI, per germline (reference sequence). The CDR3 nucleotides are TGTGCCAGCAGCCCCTCGTGGGACAGGGGAAAGGACGAGCAGTACTTC. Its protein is CASSPSWDRGKDEQYF.

The CDR3 here is CASSKKGLVSLDTGELFF. In nucleotides, the CDR3 is TGTGCCAGCAGCAAAAAGGGACTAGTCTCTTTGGACACCGGGGAGCTGTTTTTT. This chain joins TRBV13 and TRBJ2-2, with 8 bases aligning to TRBD2. Germline V gives CDR1 PRHDT, CDR2 FYEKMQ (reference sequence). The length of the CDR3 is 18 residues. The V gene end was trimmed by 5 bases and the J gene end by 3 bases; junction bases not matched to a gene: 14.